This TCR beta chain was identified in a study of patients and donors after allogeneic stem cell transplantation (dated by TCRdb to 2020 to 2022). Libraries were constructed by RT-PCR. The sequencing machine was a NextSeq 550. TCRdb ran its own pipeline on the public reads, namely fastp trimming at Q25 and MiXCR clone calling, and kept in-frame beta chains. Every distinct CDR3 protein forms one entry, paired with its most common genes and DNA. The sample table shows hundreds of thousands of distinct CDR3 sequences, and more than 15% are seen once. The leading ten clones occupy around 7.9% of the sample. This clonotype showed up just a few times. Which antigen it targets is not known. Base qualities are not provided; no much larger clone lies one nucleotide away. Inclusive of the bounding cysteine and phenylalanine, the CDR3 is 16 residues long. Only the CDR3 DNA is retained, 48 bases long and in frame from the first base. V and J lose 0 bases and 2 bases, and a span of 11 bases separates them. The germline V gene (reference sequence) supplies CDR1 LNHDA and CDR2 SQIVND.

Recombination connected TRBV19 to TRBJ2-1, with the D segment identity uncertain. The sequence was obtained from a human donor who was either an allogeneic HSCT recipient or a stem cell or donor lymphocyte infusion donor (not recorded which). It is not recorded whose cells these are; they may come from a transplant donor. Sample: blood, either unsorted or a sorted T cell fraction (not recorded which). The CDR3 region has the sequence CASSIDGNGPYNEQFF. Read as DNA, the sequence is TGTGCCAGTAGTATAGATGGGAACGGGCCCTACAATGAGCAGTTCTTC. When the CDR3 is completed using the reference TRBV19 and TRBJ2-1 genes on either side, the full variable domain is DGGITQSPKYLFRKEGQNVTLSCEQNLNHDAMYWYRQDPGQGLRLIYYSQIVNDFQKGDIAEGYSVSREKKESFPLTVTSAQKNPTAFYLCASSIDGNGPYNEQFFGPGTRLTVL.